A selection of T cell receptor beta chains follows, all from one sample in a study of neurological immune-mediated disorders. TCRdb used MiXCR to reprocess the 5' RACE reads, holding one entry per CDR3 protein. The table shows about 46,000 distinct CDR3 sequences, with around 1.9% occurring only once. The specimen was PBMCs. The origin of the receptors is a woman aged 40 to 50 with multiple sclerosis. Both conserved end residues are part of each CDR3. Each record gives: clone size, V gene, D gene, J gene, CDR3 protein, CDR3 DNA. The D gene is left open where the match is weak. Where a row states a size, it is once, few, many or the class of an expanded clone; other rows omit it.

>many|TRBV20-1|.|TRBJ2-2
CSAIFGGAGTGELFF
TGCAGTGCAATTTTCGGGGGCGCGGGCACCGGGGAGCTGTTTTTT
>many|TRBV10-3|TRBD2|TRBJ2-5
CAISAERGFVETQYF
TGTGCCATCAGTGCCGAGCGGGGGTTCGTAGAGACCCAGTACTTC
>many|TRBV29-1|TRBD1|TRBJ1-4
CSVSTGWEKLFF
TGCAGCGTTTCGACAGGGTGGGAAAAACTGTTTTTT
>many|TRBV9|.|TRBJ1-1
CASTTDGMNTEAFF
TGTGCCAGCACCACCGACGGGATGAACACTGAAGCTTTCTTT
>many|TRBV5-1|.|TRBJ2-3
CASSQGLPYDTQYF
TGCGCCAGCAGCCAAGGACTTCCCTACGATACGCAGTATTTT
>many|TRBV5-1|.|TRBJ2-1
CASSLNRDGHNEQFF
TGCGCCAGCAGCCTAAACCGGGACGGACATAATGAGCAGTTCTTC
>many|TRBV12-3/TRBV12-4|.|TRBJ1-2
CASSLGTSVKGYTF
TGTGCCAGCAGTCTCGGGACCTCAGTGAAGGGCTACACCTTC
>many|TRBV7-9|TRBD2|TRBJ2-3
CASSLSGGTDTQYF
TGTGCCAGCAGCTTAAGCGGGGGCACAGATACGCAGTATTTT
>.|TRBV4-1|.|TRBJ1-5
CASSHSSLSLGQRSDQPQHF
TGCGCCAGCAGCCATAGCTCGTTAAGTTTAGGGCAGAGGTCGGATCAGCCCCAGCATTTT
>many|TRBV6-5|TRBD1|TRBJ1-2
CASSRDRVGGYTF
TGTGCCAGCAGTCGAGACAGGGTGGGTGGCTACACCTTC
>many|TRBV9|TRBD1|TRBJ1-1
CASSANRGNSPVNTEAFF
TGTGCCAGCAGCGCCAACAGGGGAAACTCCCCAGTGAACACTGAAGCTTTCTTT
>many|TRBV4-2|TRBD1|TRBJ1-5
CASSQLMGRGPQPQHF
TGTGCCAGCAGCCAATTAATGGGCAGGGGGCCTCAGCCCCAGCATTTT
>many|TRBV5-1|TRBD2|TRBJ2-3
CASSPSAGGLRGTDTQYF
TGCGCCAGCAGCCCCTCGGCGGGGGGGCTCCGCGGCACAGATACGCAGTATTTT
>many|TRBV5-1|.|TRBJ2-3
CASSLVPGDTQYF
TGCGCCAGCAGCTTGGTACCCGGAGATACGCAGTATTTT
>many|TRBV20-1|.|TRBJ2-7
CSASFLGNSSYEQYF
TGCAGTGCTAGTTTTTTGGGAAATTCCTCCTACGAGCAGTACTTC
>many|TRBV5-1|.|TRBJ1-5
CASSPGTVNQPQHF
TGCGCCAGCAGCCCGGGAACGGTCAATCAGCCCCAGCATTTT
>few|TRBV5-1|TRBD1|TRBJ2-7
CASSSPWTGGYEKYF
TGCGCCAGCAGCTCCCCATGGACAGGGGGCTACGAGAAGTACTTC
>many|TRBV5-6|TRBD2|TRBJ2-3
CASSWSASGVTDTQYF
TGTGCCAGCAGCTGGTCAGCTAGCGGGGTCACAGATACGCAGTATTTT
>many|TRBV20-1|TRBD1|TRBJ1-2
CSARPTGDDGYTF
TGCAGTGCTAGGCCCACAGGGGACGATGGCTACACCTTC
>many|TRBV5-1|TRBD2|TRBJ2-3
CASQTSRPADTQYF
TGCGCCAGCCAGACTAGCCGCCCCGCAGATACGCAGTATTTT
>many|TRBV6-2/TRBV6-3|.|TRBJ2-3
CASSYFLATDTQYF
TGTGCCAGCAGTTACTTCCTAGCGACAGATACGCAGTATTTT
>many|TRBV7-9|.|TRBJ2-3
CASSPDVDTQYF
TGTGCCAGCAGCCCCGACGTAGATACGCAGTATTTT
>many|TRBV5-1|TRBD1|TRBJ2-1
CASSLGPGQGSNEQFF
TGCGCCAGCAGCTTGGGGCCGGGACAGGGGTCGAATGAGCAGTTCTTC
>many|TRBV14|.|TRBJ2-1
CASSQDLVLNEQFF
TGTGCCAGCAGCCAAGATCTGGTTCTCAATGAGCAGTTCTTC
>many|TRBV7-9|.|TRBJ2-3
CASSLGDEVGTPDTKYF
TGTGCCAGCAGCTTAGGAGACGAGGTAGGGACACCAGATACGAAGTATTTT
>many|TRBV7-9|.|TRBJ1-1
CASSYIYSEAFF
TGTGCCAGCAGCTACATTTACAGTGAAGCTTTCTTT
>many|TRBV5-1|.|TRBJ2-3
CASSFSGAGRTDTQYF
TGCGCCAGCAGCTTTAGTGGGGCAGGCCGCACAGATACGCAGTATTTT
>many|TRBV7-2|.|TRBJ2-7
CASSLIYYEQYF
TGTGCCAGCAGCTTAATATACTACGAGCAGTACTTC
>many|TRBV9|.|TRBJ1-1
CASSVTGQNTEAFF
TGTGCCAGCAGCGTAACAGGGCAGAACACTGAAGCTTTCTTT
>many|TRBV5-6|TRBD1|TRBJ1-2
CASSLGTGTYGYTF
TGTGCCAGCAGCTTGGGGACAGGAACCTATGGCTACACCTTC
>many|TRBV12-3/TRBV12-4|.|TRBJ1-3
CASSTTTNRVVSGNTIYF
TGTGCCAGCAGTACCACTACGAACAGGGTAGTCTCTGGAAACACCATATATTTT
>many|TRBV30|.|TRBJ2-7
CAWSQDGTYEQYF
TGTGCCTGGAGTCAGGACGGTACCTACGAGCAGTACTTC
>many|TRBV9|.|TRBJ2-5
CASTKEGGTPETQYF
TGTGCCAGCACCAAAGAGGGGGGAACCCCAGAGACCCAGTACTTC
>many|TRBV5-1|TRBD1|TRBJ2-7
CASSLGQGLIYEQYF
TGCGCCAGCAGCCTGGGACAGGGTCTAATCTACGAGCAGTACTTC
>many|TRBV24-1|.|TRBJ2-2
CATSDSRSNTGELFF
TGTGCCACCAGTGATTCCCGATCGAACACCGGGGAGCTGTTTTTT
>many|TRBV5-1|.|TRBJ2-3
CASSITGADTQYF
TGCGCCAGCAGCATAACAGGCGCAGATACGCAGTATTTT
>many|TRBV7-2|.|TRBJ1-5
CASSSYNQPQHF
TGTGCCAGCAGCTCCTACAATCAGCCCCAGCATTTT
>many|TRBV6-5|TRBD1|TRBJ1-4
CASSSRMRDSLHEKLFF
TGTGCCAGCAGTTCCCGAATGAGGGACAGCCTGCATGAAAAACTGTTTTTT
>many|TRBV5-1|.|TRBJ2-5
CASSSGRNQETQYF
TGCGCCAGCAGCTCCGGACGGAACCAAGAGACCCAGTACTTC
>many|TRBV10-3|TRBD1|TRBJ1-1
CAISEQGNEAFF
TGTGCCATCAGTGAACAGGGGAATGAAGCTTTCTTT
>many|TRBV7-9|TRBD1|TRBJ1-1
CASSIPLGTGGTMNTEAFF
TGTGCCAGCAGCATTCCACTCGGGACAGGGGGGACCATGAACACTGAAGCTTTCTTT
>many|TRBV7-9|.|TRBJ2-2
CASSLSLPGPSSGELFF
TGTGCCAGCAGCTTATCTTTGCCGGGACCGAGCTCCGGGGAGCTGTTTTTT
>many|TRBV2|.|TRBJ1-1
CASQTEEGTEAFF
TGTGCCAGCCAGACAGAGGAGGGCACTGAAGCTTTCTTT
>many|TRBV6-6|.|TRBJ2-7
CASSYGDKSYEQYF
TGTGCCAGCAGTTATGGGGACAAGTCCTACGAGCAGTACTTC
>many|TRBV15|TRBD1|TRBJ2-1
CATSRGGTGPNEQFF
TGTGCCACCAGCAGAGGAGGGACAGGACCTAATGAGCAGTTCTTC
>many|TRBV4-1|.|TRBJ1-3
CASSQAYRGNTIYF
TGCGCCAGCAGCCAGGCTTATAGGGGAAACACCATATATTTT